A selection of T cell receptor beta chains follows, all from one sample in a study. A single record per CDR3 protein comes from TCRdb applying MiXCR to the RT-PCR reads. This sample yields about 700,000 distinct CDR3 sequences, of which approximately 15% are seen a single time; about 3.9% belongs to the top ten. The sequenced sample consisted of memory CD4+ T cells from blood. Source of these receptors: a female donor in good health, serving as a healthy control. CDR3s include the opening cysteine and the closing phenylalanine or tryptophan. D genes are given only for firm matches. The size field is filled for only some rows; it gives once, few, many or a size class.

v_gene	j_gene	abundance	d_gene	CDR3aa	CDR3nt
TRBV27	TRBJ2-4	many	TRBD1	CASSPQTGDWENIQYF	TGTGCCAGCAGTCCCCAGACAGGGGATTGGGAAAACATTCAGTACTTC
TRBV6-5	TRBJ2-7	many	.	CASRGPKHYEQYF	TGTGCCAGCCGGGGACCGAAACACTACGAGCAGTACTTC
TRBV10-3	TRBJ2-5	many	TRBD2	CAISARGGEETQYF	TGTGCCATCAGTGCCCGCGGGGGGGAGGAGACCCAGTACTTC
TRBV7-9	TRBJ2-5	.	.	CASSSDFYRGRGGETQYF	TGTGCCAGCAGCTCGGATTTTTACAGGGGCCGCGGGGGAGAGACCCAGTACTTC
TRBV7-2	TRBJ1-1	few	.	CASSSRGQNTEAFF	TGTGCCAGCAGCTCCAGGGGCCAGAACACTGAAGCTTTCTTT
TRBV7-2	TRBJ1-2	once	.	CASSLASFQGYTF	TGTGCCAGCAGCTTAGCGTCCTTCCAGGGCTACACCTTC
TRBV7-2	TRBJ1-3	.	TRBD1	CASSAWTGTGNTIYF	TGTGCCAGCAGCGCATGGACAGGGACCGGAAACACCATATATTTT
TRBV6-1	TRBJ2-4	.	.	CASGVERTRILLAKNIQYF	TGTGCCAGCGGGGTTGAAAGGACCAGAATATTACTAGCCAAAAACATTCAGTACTTC
TRBV5-4	TRBJ1-6	.	.	CASTPGTVYNSPLHF	TGTGCCAGCACCCCCGGGACCGTCTATAATTCACCCCTCCACTTT
TRBV20-1	TRBJ1-2	.	.	CSASRQVDSGYTF	TGCAGTGCTAGTCGGCAGGTTGATAGTGGCTACACCTTC
TRBV12-3/TRBV12-4	TRBJ2-7	many	.	CASSYDGHPSYEQYF	TGTGCCAGCAGCTACGATGGACACCCTTCCTACGAGCAGTACTTC
TRBV20-1	TRBJ2-4	few	TRBD2	CSARSSGRVDIQYF	TGCAGTGCTAGATCGAGCGGGAGGGTGGACATTCAGTACTTC
TRBV15	TRBJ1-4	.	TRBD1	CATTQGQGRGEKLFF	TGTGCCACCACCCAGGGACAGGGGAGAGGGGAAAAACTGTTTTTT
TRBV5-5	TRBJ2-1	.	.	CASSLTSKYNEQFF	TGTGCCAGCAGCTTGACTAGCAAATACAATGAGCAGTTCTTC
TRBV7-2	TRBJ1-1	many	.	CASSMGPRAFF	TGTGCCAGCAGCATGGGGCCCAGAGCTTTCTTT
TRBV20-1	TRBJ2-7	.	TRBD1	CSARKGQGASYEQYF	TGCAGTGCTAGAAAAGGACAGGGGGCGTCCTACGAGCAGTACTTC
TRBV7-2	TRBJ1-1	.	TRBD1	CASSSDRGGEAFF	TGTGCCAGCAGCTCTGACAGGGGGGGTGAAGCTTTCTTT
TRBV6-1	TRBJ2-3	.	.	CASSYRDGFTDTQYF	TGTGCCAGCAGTTATCGGGACGGGTTCACAGATACGCAGTATTTT
TRBV20-1	TRBJ2-5	many	TRBD2	CSARRLAGAPYQETQYF	TGCAGTGCTAGGCGGCTAGCGGGGGCCCCGTACCAAGAGACCCAGTACTTC
TRBV6-1	TRBJ1-5	many	.	CASSSDSRVDQPQHF	TGTGCCAGCAGTTCCGACTCCCGGGTAGATCAGCCCCAGCATTTT
TRBV20-1	TRBJ1-5	once	TRBD1	CRSGQGANQPQHF	TGCAGGTCAGGACAGGGGGCGAATCAGCCCCAGCATTTT
TRBV3-1	TRBJ2-2	.	.	CASSQFRTTGELFF	TGTGCCAGCAGCCAGTTCAGGACCACCGGGGAGCTGTTTTTT
TRBV28	TRBJ1-4	.	.	CASSQFNEKLFF	TGTGCCAGCAGTCAGTTCAATGAAAAACTGTTTTTT
TRBV5-6	TRBJ1-4	.	.	CASSLGSGDTASFF	TGTGCCAGCAGCTTGGGGTCGGGGGATACGGCGAGCTTTTTT
TRBV4-2	TRBJ1-1	few	.	CASSQELAGRGAFF	TGTGCCAGCAGCCAAGAGCTGGCAGGGCGGGGAGCTTTCTTT
TRBV20-1	TRBJ1-1	.	.	CSAPWTGNTEAFF	TGCAGTGCTCCCTGGACGGGAAACACTGAAGCTTTCTTT
TRBV5-1	TRBJ1-6	many	TRBD1	CASSLSGTENSPLHF	TGCGCCAGCAGCTTATCCGGGACAGAGAATTCACCCCTCCACTTT
TRBV5-6	TRBJ1-1	few	TRBD1	CASSTLDRMNTEAFF	TGTGCCAGCAGCACGTTGGACAGGATGAACACTGAAGCTTTCTTT
TRBV5-6	TRBJ2-7	few	.	CASSRTGDPREQYF	TGTGCCAGCAGCCGCACGGGGGATCCACGCGAGCAGTACTTC
TRBV6-1	TRBJ2-7	few	TRBD1	CASSEVIQGFQQYF	TGTGCCAGCAGTGAAGTAATACAGGGGTTTCAGCAGTACTTC
TRBV2	TRBJ2-7	few	.	CASRRGAGYEQYF	TGTGCCAGCAGGAGAGGGGCCGGCTACGAGCAGTACTTC
TRBV18	TRBJ2-3	few	TRBD2	CASSPQLAGSTDTQYF	TGTGCCAGCTCACCTCAACTAGCGGGAAGCACAGATACGCAGTATTTT
TRBV18	TRBJ2-7	.	TRBD1	CASSPGGQGIMEQYF	TGTGCCAGCTCACCGGGCGGACAGGGGATTATGGAGCAGTACTTC
TRBV4-3	TRBJ2-1	few	.	CASSQDRVRVGHNEQFF	TGCGCCAGCAGCCAAGATAGGGTCAGGGTAGGGCACAATGAGCAGTTCTTC
TRBV20-1	TRBJ2-2	.	.	CSARPGTGELFF	TGCAGTGCTAGACCAGGGACCGGGGAGCTGTTTTTT
TRBV4-2	TRBJ1-1	few	.	CASSQDLYSLTEAFF	TGTGCCAGCAGCCAAGATCTATATAGCCTCACTGAAGCTTTCTTT
TRBV4-3	TRBJ1-1	.	.	CASSHTQGNTEAFF	TGCGCCAGCAGCCATACACAGGGGAACACTGAAGCTTTCTTT
TRBV7-2	TRBJ2-5	few	.	CASSLVSSVGETQYF	TGTGCCAGCAGCTTAGTCTCATCTGTCGGCGAGACCCAGTACTTC
TRBV7-2	TRBJ2-1	few	TRBD1	CASSLAGTGDSYNEQFF	TGTGCCAGCAGCTTAGCGGGGACAGGGGATTCCTACAATGAGCAGTTCTTC
TRBV7-2	TRBJ1-5	many	TRBD1	CASSPPGQVNNQPQHF	TGTGCCAGCAGCCCCCCGGGACAGGTGAACAATCAGCCCCAGCATTTT